These 22 T cell receptor beta chains came from one sample sequenced in a study of control samples from healthy donors and cancer patients. Sequenced by immunoSEQ multiplex PCR; TCRdb stores in-frame clones only, minus some. There are approximately 140,000 clones in the sample; more than 85% occur only once, and around 10% lies in the top ten. The sequenced material came from blood. Receptors were obtained from a woman under 40 in good health.

The chain recombines TRBV7-2 with TRBJ2-1; D gene uncertain. Deletions cut 3 bases from V and 6 bases from J, with 9 bases between. The CDR3 covers 13 residues. Per the germline V gene, CDR1 is SGHTA and CDR2 is FQGNSA. This chain's CDR3 is CASSFSPLNEQFF. In DNA, the CDR3 is TGTGCCAGCAGCTTTTCGCCCCTCAATGAGCAGTTCTTC.

The chain has TRBV6-5 and TRBJ2-3; D could derive from TRBD1 or TRBD2 (5 bases each). The CDR3 runs 13 residues. Germline V CDR1 and CDR2: MNHEY, SVGAGI. Trimming removed 8 bases at V and 0 bases at J, with 9 bases between. CDR3 protein: CASGTGSTDTQYF. In DNA, the CDR3 is TGTGCCAGCGGGACGGGGAGCACAGATACGCAGTATTTT.

This chain links TRBV27 with TRBJ1-2, with D maybe TRBD1 (5 bases). Trimming left V 4 bases short and J 3 bases short, with 15 bases between. Looked up from germline, CDR1 is MNHEY and CDR2 is SMNVEV (reference sequence). This CDR3 region has 15 residues. CDR3 in DNA: TGTGCCAGCAGTTCCCGCCAGGGTTGGTACTATGGCTACACCTTC. Protein: CASSSRQGWYYGYTF.

The rearrangement joins TRBV28 to TRBJ2-1, with D unclear. From germline, CDR1 is MDHEN and CDR2 SYDVKM. V was cut by 8 bases and J by 3 bases, with 11 bases left in between. The CDR3 contains 13 residues. CDR3 sequence reads: CASYGLGYNEQFF. The CDR3 coding sequence is TGTGCCAGCTATGGGTTGGGCTACAATGAGCAGTTCTTC. Full variable domain (rest looked up from reference TRBV28 and TRBJ2-1): DVKVTQSSRYLVKRTGEKVFLECVQDMDHENMFWYRQDPGLGLRLIYFSYDVKMKEKGDIPEGYSVSREKKERFSLILESASTNQTSMYLCASYGLGYNEQFFGPGTRLTVL.

This sequence joins TRBV21-1 and TRBJ1-4; the D segment call TRBD1 is taken from the table without a DNA check. TRBV21-1 is labeled a pseudogene. This CDR3 comprises 16 residues. CDR3 sequence (DNA): TGTGCCAGCAGGGGACACTTACAGGGAACTAATGAAAAACTGTTTTTT. This gives the protein CASRGHLQGTNEKLFF.

V usage is TRBV7-2 and J usage is TRBJ2-3; 14 positions agree with TRBD2. This CDR3 contains 16 residues. Trimming at V came to 4 bases and at J to 4 bases, leaving 4 bases not matched to a gene. Germline CDR1 SGHTA, CDR2 FQGNSA. The CDR3 region is CASSSGTSGRADTQYF. The CDR3 nucleotides are TGTGCCAGCAGCTCGGGGACTAGCGGGAGAGCAGATACGCAGTATTTT. Combining the CDR3 with reference TRBV7-2 and TRBJ2-3 gives the whole variable domain GAGVSQSPSNKVTEKGKDVELRCDPISGHTALYWYRQSLGQGLEFLIYFQGNSAPDKSGLPSDRFSAERTGGSVSTLTIQRTQQEDSAVYLCASSSGTSGRADTQYFGPGTRLTVL.

Points on this clone: Within the sample, other DNA sequences also encode this same CDR3. V is TRBV6-5 and J is TRBJ1-1; weak D call: TRBD1 (6 bases). Trimming cost V 2 bases and J 2 bases, with 9 bases left between them. The CDR3 has 14 residues. The V gene's germline CDR1 is MNHEY and CDR2 SVGAGI. The CDR3 DNA sequence: TGTGCCAGCAGTTACCGGACAGAAAACACTGAAGCTTTCTTT. Encoded protein: CASSYRTENTEAFF.

The gene calls are TRBV19 and TRBJ1-5; no clear D gene. Per germline, CDR1 LNHDA and CDR2 SQIVND (reference sequence). The CDR3 runs 15 residues. V was trimmed by 3 bases and J by 9 bases, leaving 18 bases between them. The CDR3 DNA follows: TGTGCCAGTAGTATCGGATTCGGGAGGTTTTGGCCCCAGCATTTT. It encodes CASSIGFGRFWPQHF.

As DNA, the CDR3 is TGTGCCAGTAGTATGGGACAGGGTTATCAGCCCCAGCATTTT. Its protein is CASSMGQGYQPQHF. V gene TRBV19 combines with J gene TRBJ1-5; TRBD1 agrees at 9 bases. CDR3 length equals 14 residues. CDR1 is LNHDA, CDR2 SQIVND, per germline (reference sequence). Trimming cost V 3 bases and J 5 bases; bases outside gene matches: 2.

V and J are TRBV9 and TRBJ2-5, with D possibly being TRBD1 or TRBD2 (6 bases each). The CDR3 is 15 residues long. Germline V lookup: CDR1 SGDLS, CDR2 YYNGEE. V lost 0 bases to trimming and J lost 4 bases, with 13 bases between them. The CDR3 sequence: CASSVGPGAGETQYF. DNA of the CDR3: TGTGCCAGCAGCGTAGGTCCGGGGGCCGGAGAGACCCAGTACTTC.

This chain joins TRBV18 and TRBJ2-5, with 13 bases aligning to TRBD2. Looked up from germline, CDR1 is KGHSH and CDR2 is LQKENI. CDR3 size: 17 residues. Trimming took 3 bases from V and 4 from J; bases not matched to a gene: 8. Here the CDR3 DNA reads TGTGCCAGCTCACCGCGGACTAGCGGGAGTGTGCCAGAGACCCAGTACTTC. It codes for CASSPRTSGSVPETQYF.

The chain links TRBV9 to TRBJ2-1; D is ambiguous. CDR1 is SGDLS, CDR2 YYNGEE, per germline. The germline V and J ends were trimmed by 0 bases and 0 bases, with 16 bases remaining between them. The CDR3 totals 18 residues. CDR3 nucleotides: TGTGCCAGCAGCGTAGCTCGGGCTATCCAGAGCTCCTACAATGAGCAGTTCTTC. It yields the protein CASSVARAIQSSYNEQFF.

This clone was recorded only once. V usage is TRBV5-1 and J usage is TRBJ2-7; 8 bases fit TRBD1. The V gene end was trimmed by 2 bases and the J gene end by 2 bases; junction bases not matched to a gene: 6. Per germline, CDR1 SGHRS and CDR2 YFSETQ. CDR3 length: 15 residues. The CDR3 region is CASSFGVGQAYEQYF. The CDR3 nucleotides are TGCGCCAGCAGCTTTGGAGTGGGACAGGCCTACGAGCAGTACTTC.

The rearrangement uses TRBV27 and TRBJ2-7, with 8 bases matching TRBD2. The CDR3 has 12 residues. Trimming at V came to 10 bases and at J to 7 bases, leaving 9 bases not matched to a gene. CDR1 and CDR2 from the germline V gene are MNHEY and SMNVEV (reference sequence). This CDR3 is CATGGVGGEQYF. CDR3 DNA sequence: TGTGCCACCGGGGGGGTAGGGGGTGAGCAGTACTTC.

The rearrangement joins TRBV10-3 to TRBJ1-6; 10 bases line up with TRBD1. The CDR3 runs 14 residues. In germline, CDR1 is ENHRY, CDR2 SYGVKD. The V segment lost 6 bases and the J segment 8 bases; nucleotides outside the gene matches: 4. The CDR3: CAIRPGQGDSPLHF. DNA for the CDR3: TGTGCCATCAGGCCCGGACAGGGGGATTCACCCCTCCACTTT.

The rearrangement joins TRBV2 to TRBJ2-3, with D tentatively TRBD1 (5 bases). The V and J ends lost 8 bases and 2 bases respectively, with 8 bases between them. The CDR3 sequence is 12 residues long. Germline assignment: CDR1 SNHLY and CDR2 FYNNEI. DNA for the CDR3: TGTGCCAGCGGGGCAGCCACAGATACGCAGTATTTT. As protein: CASGAATDTQYF.

This clone was recorded only once. The rearrangement uses TRBV15 and TRBJ2-7; maybe TRBD1 (6 bases). The germline CDR1 and CDR2 sequences are LNHNV and YYDKDF (reference sequence). The CDR3 is 14 amino acids. The CDR3 DNA reads as TGTGCTATCGTTTTCCGGGACACAGACCACGAGCAGTACTTC. Translating it yields CAIVFRDTDHEQYF.

The V call is TRBV30, the J call TRBJ2-7, with D possibly matching TRBD1 (6 bases). Trimming removed 2 bases at V and 10 bases at J, with 15 bases between. The germline V gene has CDR1 GTSNPN and CDR2 SVGIG (reference sequence). This CDR3 region has 12 residues. CDR3 loop: CAWSLSTGFQYF. The DNA of the CDR3 is TGTGCCTGGAGTCTCTCAACAGGGTTTCAGTACTTC.

The rearrangement uses TRBV11-2 and TRBJ2-5; perhaps TRBD2 as D (6 bases). The CDR3 is 15 amino acids. The V gene lost 5 bases and the J gene lost 3 bases, with 16 bases spanning the gap. Germline lookup yields CDR1 SGHAT and CDR2 FQNNGV. CDR3 protein: CASSPRGFLKETQYF. The CDR3 nucleotides are TGTGCCAGCAGCCCGCGGGGCTTCCTAAAAGAGACCCAGTACTTC. Using reference TRBV11-2 and TRBJ2-5 for the parts outside the CDR3, the full variable domain is EAGVAQSPRYKIIEKRQSVAFWCNPISGHATLYWYQQILGQGPKLLIQFQNNGVVDDSQLPKDRFSAERLKGVDSTLKIQPAKLEDSAVYLCASSPRGFLKETQYFGPGTRLLVL.

The chain couples TRBV9 to TRBJ2-3; D is uncertain. V lost 0 bases to trimming and J lost 4 bases, with 9 bases between them. Germline loops: CDR1 SGDLS, CDR2 YYNGEE. The CDR3 is 14 amino acids. CDR3 protein: CASSVAVASDTQYF. The CDR3 DNA reads as TGTGCCAGCAGCGTAGCAGTGGCCTCAGATACGCAGTATTTT.

The sample holds a few counts of this clone. This chain uses TRBV6-5 with TRBJ2-7; TRBD2 aligns across 11 bases. V was clipped by 5 bases and J by 0 bases; unmatched bases: 3. The CDR3 spans 15 residues. In germline, CDR1 is MNHEY, CDR2 SVGAGI. CDR3 sequence: CASSIAGGSSYEQYF. The DNA for the CDR3 is TGTGCCAGCAGTATAGCGGGAGGGTCCTCCTACGAGCAGTACTTC.

CDR3 loop: CASSLGAAGLAQQYF. The CDR3 coding sequence is TGTGCCAGCAGCTTAGGGGCCGCTGGACTAGCACAACAGTACTTC. V and J are TRBV7-2 and TRBJ2-7; 8 bases align to TRBD2. CDR1 and CDR2 (germline): SGHTA, FQGNSA. This CDR3 spans 15 amino acids. With V trimmed by 1 base and J by 10 bases, 12 bases remained unmatched.